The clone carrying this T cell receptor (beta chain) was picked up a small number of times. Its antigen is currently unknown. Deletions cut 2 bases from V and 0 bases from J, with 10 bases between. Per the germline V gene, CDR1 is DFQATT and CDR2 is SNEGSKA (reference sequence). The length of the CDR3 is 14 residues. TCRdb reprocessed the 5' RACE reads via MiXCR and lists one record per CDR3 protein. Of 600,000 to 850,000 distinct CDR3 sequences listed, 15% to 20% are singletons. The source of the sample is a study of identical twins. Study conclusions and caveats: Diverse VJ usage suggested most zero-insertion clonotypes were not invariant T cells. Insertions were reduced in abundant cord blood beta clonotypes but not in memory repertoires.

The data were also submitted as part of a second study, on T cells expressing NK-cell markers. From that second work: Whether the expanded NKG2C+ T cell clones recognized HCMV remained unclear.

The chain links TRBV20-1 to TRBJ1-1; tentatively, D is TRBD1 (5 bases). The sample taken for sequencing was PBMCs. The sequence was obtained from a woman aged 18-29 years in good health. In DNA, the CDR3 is TGCAGTGCTAGAAGACAGCAAGTGAACACTGAAGCTTTCTTT. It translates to CSARRQQVNTEAFF.